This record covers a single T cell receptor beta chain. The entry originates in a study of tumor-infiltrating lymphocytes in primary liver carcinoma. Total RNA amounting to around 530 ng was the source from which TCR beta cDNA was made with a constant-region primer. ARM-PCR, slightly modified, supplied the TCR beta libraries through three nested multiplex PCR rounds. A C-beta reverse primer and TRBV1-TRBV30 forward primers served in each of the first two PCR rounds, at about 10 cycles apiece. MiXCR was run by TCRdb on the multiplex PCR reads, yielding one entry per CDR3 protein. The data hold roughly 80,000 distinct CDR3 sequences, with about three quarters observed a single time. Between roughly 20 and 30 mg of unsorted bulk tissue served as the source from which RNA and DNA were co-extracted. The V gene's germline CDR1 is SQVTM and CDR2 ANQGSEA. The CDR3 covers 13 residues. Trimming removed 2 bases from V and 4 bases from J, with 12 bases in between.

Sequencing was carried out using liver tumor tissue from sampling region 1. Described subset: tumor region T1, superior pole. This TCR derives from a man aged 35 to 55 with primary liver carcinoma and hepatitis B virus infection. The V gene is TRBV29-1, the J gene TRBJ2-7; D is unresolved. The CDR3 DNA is TGCAGCGTTGAAAGCCAGAATCCTTACGAGCAGTACTTC. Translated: CSVESQNPYEQYF.